This TCR beta chain was sequenced for a study of blood T cell repertoires in COVID-19. Study at large: T cells, B-cell-depleted T cells, or PBMCs supplied cDNA or gDNA.

CDR3 length equals 19 residues. Trimming cost V 5 bases and J 0 bases; bases outside gene matches: 13. Germline CDR1 reads SNHLY; CDR2 reads FYNNEI. The assay was immunoSEQ multiplex PCR, and TCRdb's table has in-frame clones only and misses some. This sample carries some 45,000 clones, around 80% of them seen once, and the ten largest clones take around 19%. The chain employs TRBV2 and TRBJ2-3, with 11 bases matching TRBD2. This clonotype originated in a man aged 65 to 79 with acute or convalescent COVID-19. The sequenced material came from peripheral blood. The CDR3 DNA reads TGTGCCAGCAGTAGGACTAGCGGGCTTTTAATTTCTAGCACAGATACGCAGTATTTT. This gives the protein CASSRTSGLLISSTDTQYF.